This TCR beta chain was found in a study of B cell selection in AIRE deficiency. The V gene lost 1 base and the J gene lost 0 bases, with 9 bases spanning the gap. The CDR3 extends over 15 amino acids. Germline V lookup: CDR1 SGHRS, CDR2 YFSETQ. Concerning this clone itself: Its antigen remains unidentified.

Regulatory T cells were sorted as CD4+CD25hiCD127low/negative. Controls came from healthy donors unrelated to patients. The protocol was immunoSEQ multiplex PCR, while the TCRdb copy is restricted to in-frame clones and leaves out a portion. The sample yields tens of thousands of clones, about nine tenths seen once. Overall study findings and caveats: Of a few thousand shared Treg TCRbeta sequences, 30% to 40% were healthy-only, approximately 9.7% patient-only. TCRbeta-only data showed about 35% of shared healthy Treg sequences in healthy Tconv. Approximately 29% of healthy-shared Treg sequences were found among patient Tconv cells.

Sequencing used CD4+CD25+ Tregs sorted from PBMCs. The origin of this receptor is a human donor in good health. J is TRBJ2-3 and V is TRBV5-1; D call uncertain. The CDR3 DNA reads TGCGCCAGCAGCTTGAGGCTGATTAGCACAGATACGCAGTATTTT. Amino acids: CASSLRLISTDTQYF.